These 3 T cell receptor beta chains share one sample of origin, sequenced in a study of human T cells and chemical hapten exposure. From the RACE reads, TCRdb called clonotypes with MiXCR, one entry per CDR3 protein. The top ten clones hold about 1.6% of a sample with about 110,000 distinct CDR3 sequences, more than 10% of them seen once. Time point: pre-sensitization, week 0. This sample's treatment: therapeutic diphenylcyclopropenone sensitization with weekly scalp DPC. The source material was whole blood, sampled in connection with sensitization to the hapten diphenylcyclopropenone (DPC). The receptors here all came from a woman aged 45-65 years with alopecia areata. Some clones in this sample may be carry-over from other donors' samples.

The chain couples TRBV5-1 to TRBJ2-5; D is uncertain. CDR1 SGHRS and CDR2 YFSETQ come from the germline V gene. Trimming removed 0 bases from V and 5 bases from J, with 8 bases in between. This CDR3 is built from 13 residues. CDR3 sequence reads: CASSLVPRETQYF. CDR3 coding DNA: TGCGCCAGCAGCTTGGTCCCTAGGGAGACCCAGTACTTC.

This clonotype was observed a handful of times. The chain combines TRBV20-1 with TRBJ1-5, with D perhaps matching TRBD1 (5 bases). Trimming cost V 4 bases and J 1 base, with 17 bases left between them. Germline CDR1 and CDR2: DFQATT and SNEGSKA (reference sequence). CDR3 size: 16 residues. CDR3: CSATIAGGFSNQPQHF. For the CDR3, the DNA is TGCAGTGCTACCATAGCGGGGGGTTTCAGCAATCAGCCCCAGCATTTT.

This rearrangement joins TRBV24-1 to TRBJ2-3, with D unresolved. This CDR3 has 13 amino acids. Germline V lookup: CDR1 KGHDR, CDR2 SFDVKD. Trimming took 4 bases from V and 2 from J, leaving 6 bases between them. The CDR3 DNA is TGTGCCACCAGTGAGGCAGCCACAGATACGCAGTATTTT. This sequence encodes CATSEAATDTQYF.